These T cell receptor beta chains were read from a single sample in a study of shared clonotypes between healthy human individuals. Profiling relied on immunoSEQ multiplex PCR, and the TCRdb table lists in-frame clones only, not all of them. This sample has about 1 million clones, with approximately 80% found just once. The sequenced sample consisted of memory CD4+ T cells from PBMCs. The source of these receptors is a man aged 18 to 35 in good health. Some clones in this sample may be carry-over from other donors' samples. CDR3s include the opening cysteine and the closing phenylalanine or tryptophan. Fields, in order: D gene, J gene, clone size, CDR3 length, V gene, CDR3 protein, CDR3 DNA. A D gene is named only where the DNA matches it firmly. Size values are once, few and many counts, or a class for expanded clones, and some rows have none.

d_gene: NA; j_gene: TRBJ2-3; abundance: NA; len: 19; v_gene: TRBV9; CDR3aa: CASSVAGGIGVASTDTQYF; CDR3nt: TGTGCCAGCAGCGTAGCTGGGGGGATCGGAGTAGCTAGCACAGATACGCAGTATTTT
d_gene: NA; j_gene: TRBJ2-3; abundance: NA; len: 14; v_gene: TRBV28; CDR3aa: CASSLMGGGDTQYF; CDR3nt: TGTGCCAGCAGTTTAATGGGGGGCGGAGATACGCAGTATTTT
d_gene: NA; j_gene: TRBJ1-2; abundance: NA; len: 13; v_gene: TRBV2; CDR3aa: CATGREPNYGYTF; CDR3nt: TGTGCCACGGGAAGAGAGCCCAACTATGGCTACACCTTC
d_gene: NA; j_gene: TRBJ1-1; abundance: once; len: 15; v_gene: TRBV5-1; CDR3aa: CASSLAETLNTEAFF; CDR3nt: TGCGCCAGCAGCTTGGCGGAGACACTGAACACTGAAGCTTTCTTT
d_gene: NA; j_gene: TRBJ2-7; abundance: NA; len: 13; v_gene: TRBV6-1; CDR3aa: CASNGRNSYEQYF; CDR3nt: TGTGCCAGCAACGGCAGAAACTCCTACGAGCAGTACTTC
d_gene: TRBD1; j_gene: TRBJ2-5; abundance: NA; len: 15; v_gene: TRBV7-2; CDR3aa: CASSFGTGGWETQYF; CDR3nt: TGTGCCAGCAGCTTCGGGACAGGGGGCTGGGAGACCCAGTACTTC
d_gene: NA; j_gene: TRBJ2-7; abundance: NA; len: 11; v_gene: TRBV20-1; CDR3aa: CSAMAGNRQYF; CDR3nt: TGCAGTGCTATGGCTGGAAACAGGCAGTACTTC
d_gene: TRBD1; j_gene: TRBJ2-7; abundance: NA; len: 15; v_gene: TRBV7-2; CDR3aa: CASSFWGTQGGEQYF; CDR3nt: TGTGCCAGCAGTTTTTGGGGCACACAGGGGGGCGAGCAGTACTTC
d_gene: TRBD1; j_gene: TRBJ1-1; abundance: NA; len: 14; v_gene: TRBV5-1; CDR3aa: CASSLDTGDTEAFF; CDR3nt: TGCGCCAGCAGCTTGGACACAGGGGACACTGAAGCTTTCTTT
d_gene: NA; j_gene: TRBJ2-1; abundance: NA; len: 14; v_gene: TRBV7-3; CDR3aa: CASSLGGSYNEQFF; CDR3nt: TGTGCCAGCAGCTTAGGGGGCTCCTACAATGAGCAGTTCTTC
d_gene: NA; j_gene: TRBJ2-2; abundance: NA; len: 14; v_gene: TRBV15; CDR3aa: CATSTPTGTGELFF; CDR3nt: TGTGCCACCAGCACACCAACAGGGACCGGGGAGCTGTTTTTT
d_gene: NA; j_gene: TRBJ2-7; abundance: once; len: 14; v_gene: TRBV7-2; CDR3aa: CASSLAGGTYEQYF; CDR3nt: TGTGCCAGCAGCTTAGCCGGGGGTACCTACGAGCAGTACTTC
d_gene: TRBD1; j_gene: TRBJ1-2; abundance: NA; len: 15; v_gene: TRBV6-4; CDR3aa: CASRVEHRGEYGYTF; CDR3nt: TGTGCCAGCAGGGTGGAGCACAGGGGCGAGTATGGCTACACCTTC
d_gene: NA; j_gene: TRBJ2-7; abundance: NA; len: 16; v_gene: TRBV5-1; CDR3aa: CASSLGGSWDPYEQYF; CDR3nt: TGCGCCAGCAGCTTGGGAGGTAGCTGGGACCCCTACGAGCAGTACTTC
d_gene: NA; j_gene: TRBJ2-2; abundance: NA; len: 15; v_gene: TRBV5-1; CDR3aa: CASSLGGGFTGELFF; CDR3nt: TGCGCCAGCAGCTTGGGGGGCGGATTTACCGGGGAGCTGTTTTTT